The entry below gives a single TCR beta chain sequence along with its context. Treatment noted: oral pan-JAK inhibitor, 5-10 mg twice daily. PBMCs served as the source from which CD4+ and CD8+ T cells were sorted. This sample was taken from a study of CD8+ T cells in alopecia areata. Study in general: Each of the treated patients was given oral tofacitinib, 5 to 10 mg twice daily, for moderate-to-severe alopecia areata.

RNA extraction was followed by reverse transcription into cDNA, which acted as the sequencing template. This table comes from immunoSEQ multiplex PCR, and its TCRdb copy is limited to in-frame clones, with some not included. The repertoire consists of approximately 100,000 clones, with approximately 84% occurring once and the leading ten covering approximately 10%. The sample here was CD8+ T cells sorted from blood, taken at approximately week 30, from a patient treated with tofacitinib. The sequence came from a human donor with alopecia areata.

CDR3 sequence reads: CATSRGSTGITGELFF. In DNA form, the CDR3 reads TGTGCCACCAGCAGAGGCTCGACAGGGATTACCGGGGAGCTGTTTTTT. The V and J genes are TRBV15 and TRBJ2-2; 7 bases agree with TRBD1. Germline-derived CDR1 and CDR2 are LNHNV and YYDKDF (reference sequence). The CDR3 contains 16 residues. J lost 5 bases, V lost 1 base, and 7 bases had no gene match.